The 28 T cell receptor beta chains given below trace back to one sample, sequenced in a study of T cell responses to AZD1222 COVID-19 vaccine. Profiled with immunoSEQ multiplex PCR; TCRdb holds only in-frame clones, not every one. The repertoire holds 100,000 to 150,000 clones, with about 89% as singletons. Sequencing used peripheral blood, obtained on day 0 of MenACWY control vaccination. The receptor source for this set is an adult in good health.

This chain links TRBV6-5 with TRBJ1-3; D ambiguous. Germline V gene data show CDR1 as MNHEY and CDR2 as SVGAGI. V lost 4 bases and J 4 bases, leaving 8 bases between the germline ends. This CDR3 is built from 13 residues. The CDR3 bases are TGTGCCAGCAGTTTAACGCGAGGAAACACCATATATTTT. Its protein product is CASSLTRGNTIYF.

The chain joins TRBV11-3 to TRBJ2-7; D is unresolved. Between the trimmed V and J ends, which lost 7 bases and 2 bases, there was a span of 15 bases. The CDR3 length is 14 residues. Germline values: CDR1 SGHNT, CDR2 YENEEA. The CDR3: CASTPGVSPYEQYF. CDR3 DNA: TGTGCCAGCACCCCTGGAGTCTCCCCCTACGAGCAGTACTTC.

V and J are TRBV7-8 and TRBJ1-3; TRBD1 matches at 7 bases. Trimming removed 6 bases from V and 1 base from J; junction bases left unmatched: 6. Germline lookup yields CDR1 SGHVS and CDR2 FQNEAQ. The CDR3 extends over 15 amino acids. The CDR3 spells CASRTSTGSGNTIYF. In DNA, the CDR3 is TGTGCCAGCAGAACGTCGACAGGGTCTGGAAACACCATATATTTT.

V is TRBV5-4 and J is TRBJ1-2; 12 bases agree with TRBD1. Germline loops: CDR1 SGHNT, CDR2 YYREEE (reference sequence). The V segment lost 0 bases and the J segment 8 bases; nucleotides outside the gene matches: 8. CDR3 length equals 16 residues. The CDR3 spells CASSLEWGGTGGGYTF. CDR3 coding DNA: TGTGCCAGCAGCTTGGAATGGGGCGGGACAGGGGGCGGCTACACCTTC.

The CDR3: CSASPSGRPGELFF. CDR3 bases: TGCAGTGCTAGTCCTAGCGGGAGGCCCGGGGAGCTGTTTTTT. The chain has TRBV20-1 and TRBJ2-2; TRBD2 matches 11 bases. Germline V gene data show CDR1 as DFQATT and CDR2 as SNEGSKA (reference sequence). V trimming: 3 bases; J trimming: 6 bases; junction bases outside the gene matches: 3. This CDR3 contains 14 residues.

This clone has just one count. J is TRBJ2-5 and V is TRBV5-1; D may be TRBD1 (6 bases). Between the trimmed V and J ends, which lost 1 base and 5 bases, there was a span of 12 bases. The V gene's germline CDR1 is SGHRS and CDR2 YFSETQ. The CDR3 has 14 amino acids. Here the CDR3 DNA reads TGCGCCAGCAGCTTGACAGGGATAGGGGAGACCCAGTACTTC. Protein sequence: CASSLTGIGETQYF.

The rearrangement uses TRBV19 and TRBJ2-1; 9 nucleotides match TRBD2. V lost 3 bases to trimming and J lost 7 bases; unmatched junction nucleotides: 13. The CDR3 length is 17 residues. CDR1 and CDR2 from the germline V gene are LNHDA and SQIVND (reference sequence). The CDR3 protein is CASSIFGGRAQGNEQFF. CDR3 DNA: TGTGCCAGTAGTATTTTCGGCGGGAGGGCCCAGGGGAATGAGCAGTTCTTC.

CDR3 DNA: TGTGCCAGCAGCTGGGCGACAGGGATGGCCGGGGAGCTGTTTTTT. Translated, it gives CASSWATGMAGELFF. V is TRBV11-2 and J is TRBJ2-2; 7 bases agree with TRBD1. The CDR3 is 15 amino acids. Germline V lookup: CDR1 SGHAT, CDR2 FQNNGV. The J segment lost 6 bases and the V segment lost 4 bases, leaving 8 bases of the junction unmatched.

This chain links TRBV7-9 with TRBJ1-1; D unclear. This CDR3 region has 13 residues. Germline assignment: CDR1 SEHNR and CDR2 FQNEAQ (reference sequence). V lost 7 bases and J lost 5, with 14 bases in between. CDR3 DNA: TGTGCCAGCACCAACTCCGGGCGGACTGAAGCTTTCTTT. This codes for CASTNSGRTEAFF.

The V gene is TRBV6-2 or TRBV6-3, the J gene TRBJ2-7; the match to TRBD2 covers 13 bases. Germline V gene sequence: CDR1 MNHEY, CDR2 SVGEGT. The CDR3 extends over 21 amino acids. The ends lost 4 bases at V and 5 bases at J; junction bases unmatched: 23. In DNA form, the CDR3 reads TGTGCCAGCAGTTGGGACTTTGTTAGGAGCAGGACTAGCGGGAGTTTCAACGAGCAGTACTTC. Amino acids: CASSWDFVRSRTSGSFNEQYF.

The V gene is TRBV7-2, the J gene TRBJ1-2; D not resolved. Germline lookup yields CDR1 SGHTA and CDR2 FQGNSA. The V and J ends lost 5 bases and 4 bases respectively, with 11 bases between them. The CDR3 covers 13 residues. This CDR3 reads CASSLKGRYGYTF. CDR3 DNA: TGTGCCAGCAGCCTGAAAGGACGCTATGGCTACACCTTC.

The chain links TRBV2 to TRBJ2-2; D not certain. Trimming shortened V by 4 bases and J by 3 bases, and 9 bases separated the two germline ends. This CDR3 region has 14 residues. Per the germline V gene, CDR1 is SNHLY and CDR2 is FYNNEI. The CDR3 DNA is TGTGCCAGCAGTGTTTCGTCCTACACCGGGGAGCTGTTTTTT. Its translation is CASSVSSYTGELFF.

The rearrangement uses TRBV6-1 and TRBJ1-1, with 7 bases fitting TRBD1. The germline gives CDR1 MNHNS, CDR2 SASEGT. The junction had 11 bases not matched to a gene; V was cut back by 6 bases and J by 10 bases. The CDR3 loop spans 13 amino acids. For the CDR3, the DNA is TGTGCCAGCAGCTCCCCCTCAGACAGGGTAGCTTTCTTT. Translation gives CASSSPSDRVAFF.

J is TRBJ1-6 and V is TRBV27, with unresolved D. With 2 bases removed from V and 10 bases from J, the gap between germline ends came to 6 bases. This CDR3 has 12 amino acids. Germline V gene sequence: CDR1 MNHEY, CDR2 SMNVEV (reference sequence). The CDR3 here is CASSLLYSPLHF. In DNA form, the CDR3 reads TGTGCCAGCAGTTTACTTTACTCACCCCTCCACTTT.

The chain is built from TRBV11-2 and TRBJ2-6; D call uncertain. This CDR3 region has 15 residues. The V gene lost 2 bases and the J gene lost 0 bases, with 5 bases spanning the gap. Germline lookup yields CDR1 SGHAT and CDR2 FQNNGV. DNA for the CDR3: TGTGCCAGCAGCTTAACGAGCTCTGGGGCCAACGTCCTGACTTTC. Amino acid sequence: CASSLTSSGANVLTF.

The chain couples TRBV5-5 to TRBJ1-1, with TRBD1 as a possible D gene (5 bases). The CDR3 extends over 13 amino acids. Looked up from germline, CDR1 is SGHKS and CDR2 is YYEKEE (reference sequence). Trimming took 3 bases from V and 7 from J, leaving 13 bases between them. CDR3 region: CASSSGQAFEAFF. As DNA, the CDR3 is TGTGCCAGCAGCTCCGGACAAGCATTTGAAGCTTTCTTT.

V usage is TRBV12-2 and J usage is TRBJ1-5; TRBD1 is taken as the D call from the table, unchecked against the DNA. TRBV12-2 corresponds to a pseudogene. The CDR3 runs 17 residues. The DNA of the CDR3 is TGTGCAAGTCGCTTATCCGACAGGCCTCCTAGCAATCAGCCCCAGCATTTT. Amino acids: CASRLSDRPPSNQPQHF.

V gene TRBV5-1 combines with J gene TRBJ2-5; weak D call: TRBD2 (6 bases). The length of the CDR3 is 15 residues. V lost 0 bases and J 6 bases, leaving 15 bases between the germline ends. Looked up from germline, CDR1 is SGHRS and CDR2 is YFSETQ. The CDR3 nucleotides read TGCGCCAGCAGCTTGGCGGACGGGAGTCGGCAGACCCAGTACTTC. As protein: CASSLADGSRQTQYF.

The CDR3 sequence is CAISFQGQATDTQYF. DNA for the CDR3: TGTGCCATCAGTTTCCAGGGGCAAGCAACAGATACGCAGTATTTT. The chain links TRBV10-3 to TRBJ2-3; the D gene is possibly TRBD1 (6 bases). CDR3 length: 15 amino acids. Per germline, CDR1 ENHRY and CDR2 SYGVKD. Trimming stripped 5 bases from V and 3 bases from J, with 15 bases between.

The gene calls are TRBV5-5 and TRBJ1-4; TRBD1 might be the D (6 bases). Trimming shortened V by 4 bases and J by 2 bases, and 12 bases separated the two germline ends. Germline loops: CDR1 SGHKS, CDR2 YYEKEE (reference sequence). The CDR3 is 15 amino acids. Written as DNA, the CDR3 is TGTGCCAGCAGCCCTACAGGGACTACTAATGAAAAACTGTTTTTT. Translation: CASSPTGTTNEKLFF.

CDR3 sequence reads: CATNGGTRAFF. The CDR3 DNA sequence: TGTGCCACCAATGGGGGGACGCGTGCTTTCTTT. The chain carries TRBV24-1 and TRBJ1-1; D is perhaps TRBD1 (5 bases). Germline V gives CDR1 KGHDR, CDR2 SFDVKD. The ends were cut back, 8 bases at V and 11 bases at J, with 14 bases in the middle. The CDR3 totals 11 residues.

This clone was recorded a few times. V and J are TRBV10-3 and TRBJ1-2; TRBD1 might be the D (6 bases). V was pared by 3 bases and J by 8 bases, with 19 bases between. The germline gives CDR1 ENHRY, CDR2 SYGVKD. The CDR3 loop spans 15 amino acids. CDR3 sequence reads: CAISDFGDRRNGYTF. For the CDR3, the DNA is TGTGCCATCAGTGACTTTGGAGACAGGAGGAACGGCTACACCTTC.

The V call is TRBV10-3, the J call TRBJ2-7; D call uncertain. The CDR3 covers 15 residues. In germline, CDR1 is ENHRY, CDR2 SYGVKD. Trimming stripped 0 bases from V and 2 bases from J, with 11 bases between. The CDR3 nucleotides read TGTGCCATCAGTGAGTCGATGGCAGGAGCCTACGAGCAGTACTTC. Translated, it gives CAISESMAGAYEQYF.

The chain joins TRBV5-1 to TRBJ2-7; TRBD1 might be the D (6 bases). Trimming took off 6 bases at V and 0 bases at J, with 13 bases between the two ends. The CDR3 runs 14 residues. CDR1 and CDR2 from the germline V gene are SGHRS and YFSETQ. The CDR3 here is CASTGTPSSYEQYF. The CDR3 coding sequence is TGCGCCAGCACCGGGACACCGAGCTCCTACGAGCAGTACTTC. The full variable domain, rest sourced from reference TRBV5-1 and TRBJ2-7, is KAGVTQTPRYLIKTRGQQVTLSCSPISGHRSVSWYQQTPGQGLQFLFEYFSETQRNKGNFPGRFSGRQFSNSRSEMNVSTLELGDSALYLCASTGTPSSYEQYFGPGTRLTVT.

In this sample, this clone turned up a few times. This chain links TRBV10-3 with TRBJ2-7; 10 bases line up with TRBD2. CDR1 is ENHRY and CDR2 is SYGVKD in the germline V gene. The CDR3 contains 17 residues. Trimming cost V 0 bases and J 4 bases; bases outside gene matches: 9. CDR3 in DNA: TGTGCCATCAGTGAGTCGCTGCTAGCGGGAGCACTTTACGAGCAGTACTTC. Encoded protein: CAISESLLAGALYEQYF.

The chain couples TRBV6-2 or TRBV6-3 to TRBJ1-2, with D maybe TRBD1 (6 bases). From germline, CDR1 is MNHEY and CDR2 SVGEGT. Trimming left V 5 bases short and J 6 bases short, with 16 bases between. The CDR3 is 14 amino acids. The CDR3: CASSQRGTVDGYTF. For the CDR3, the DNA is TGTGCCAGCAGTCAAAGGGGGACGGTGGATGGCTACACCTTC.

The V and J genes are TRBV10-1 and TRBJ2-1; D remains ambiguous. Germline CDR1 and CDR2: WNHNN and SYGVQD (reference sequence). This CDR3 is 12 amino acids long. Deletions cut 8 bases from V and 4 bases from J, with 9 bases between. CDR3 amino acids: CASSRRYNEQFF. CDR3 DNA sequence: TGCGCCAGCTCGAGAAGGTACAATGAGCAGTTCTTC.

This chain joins TRBV9 and TRBJ1-4, with 9 bases identical to TRBD1. Per germline, CDR1 SGDLS and CDR2 YYNGEE. CDR3 length: 15 residues. The J segment lost 7 bases and the V segment lost 3 bases, leaving 7 bases of the junction unmatched. The CDR3 is CASSATGGNPEKLFF. CDR3 DNA sequence: TGTGCCAGCAGCGCCACAGGGGGCAATCCTGAAAAACTGTTTTTT.